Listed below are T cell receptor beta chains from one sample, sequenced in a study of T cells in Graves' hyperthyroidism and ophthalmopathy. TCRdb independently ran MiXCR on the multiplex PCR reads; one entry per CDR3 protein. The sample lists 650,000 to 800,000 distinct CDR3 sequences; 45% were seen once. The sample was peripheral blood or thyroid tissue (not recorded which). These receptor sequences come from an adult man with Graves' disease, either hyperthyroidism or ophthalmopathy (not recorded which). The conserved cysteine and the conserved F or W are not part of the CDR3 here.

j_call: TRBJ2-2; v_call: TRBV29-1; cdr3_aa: SVEDTGTGELF
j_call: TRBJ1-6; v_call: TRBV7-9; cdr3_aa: ASSSGDRRNSPLH
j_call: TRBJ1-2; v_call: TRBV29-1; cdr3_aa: SENNREKDGYT
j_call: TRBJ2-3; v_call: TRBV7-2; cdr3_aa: ASSPRAGSTDTQY
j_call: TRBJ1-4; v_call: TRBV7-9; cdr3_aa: ASSLQTGRSREKLF
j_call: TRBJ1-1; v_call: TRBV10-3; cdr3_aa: AISGGTENEAF
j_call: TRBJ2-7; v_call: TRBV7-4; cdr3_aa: ASSLVGGPKQY
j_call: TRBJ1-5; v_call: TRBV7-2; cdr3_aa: ASSQGDSRNQPQH
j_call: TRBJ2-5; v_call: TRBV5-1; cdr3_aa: ASSSSDRGRGETQY
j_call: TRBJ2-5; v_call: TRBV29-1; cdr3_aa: SAAGTGETQY
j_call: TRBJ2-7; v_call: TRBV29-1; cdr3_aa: SARRLAYAYEQY
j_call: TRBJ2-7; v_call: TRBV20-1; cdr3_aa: SATLSGRGSYEQY
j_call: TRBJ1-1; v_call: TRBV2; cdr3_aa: ASSEAKGWNTEAF
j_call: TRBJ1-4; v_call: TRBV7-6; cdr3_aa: ASSSGGKKLF